A single T cell receptor beta chain is shown here with its context. Other DNA sequences within the sample encode an identical CDR3. Per the original data handling: Nucleated cell counts were estimated from reference gene primer amplification. The table came from immunoSEQ multiplex PCR; TCRdb's copy has only in-frame clones and leaves some out. V, J and clone size reflect that table, while D and trimming were determined from the DNA. The repertoire holds 150,000 or so clones, with about 83% as singletons. The CDR3 length is 14 residues. The germline V gene encodes CDR1 SNHLY and CDR2 FYNNEI. V lost 4 bases to trimming and J lost 2 bases; unmatched junction nucleotides: 2. This specimen belongs to a study of blood T cell repertoires in COVID-19. Study as a whole: Specimens from acute and convalescent COVID-19 originated in the United States, Italy and Spain. In each case, the material was cDNA or gDNA derived from T cells, B-cell-depleted T cells, or PBMCs.

The clonotype was recovered from a man between 70 and 80 years old who had recovered from COVID-19. The sample was peripheral blood. The V call is TRBV2, the J call TRBJ1-5, with TRBD1 matching over 7 bases. CDR3 coding DNA: TGTGCCAGCAGTGGGACAGGAGGCAATCAGCCCCAGCATTTT. It codes for CASSGTGGNQPQHF.